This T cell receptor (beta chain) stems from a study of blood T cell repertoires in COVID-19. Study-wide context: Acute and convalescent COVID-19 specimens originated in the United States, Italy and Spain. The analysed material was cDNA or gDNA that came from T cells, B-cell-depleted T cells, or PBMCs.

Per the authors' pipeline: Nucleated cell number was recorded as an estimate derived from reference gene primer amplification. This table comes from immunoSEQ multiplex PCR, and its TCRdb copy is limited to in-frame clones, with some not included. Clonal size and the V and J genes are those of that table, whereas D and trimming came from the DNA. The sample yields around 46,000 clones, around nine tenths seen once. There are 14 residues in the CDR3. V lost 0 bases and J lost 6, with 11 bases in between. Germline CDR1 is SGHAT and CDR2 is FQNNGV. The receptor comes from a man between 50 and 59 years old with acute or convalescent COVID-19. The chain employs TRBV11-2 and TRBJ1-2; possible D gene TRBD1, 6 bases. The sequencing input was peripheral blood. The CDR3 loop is CASSLDFTGNGYTF. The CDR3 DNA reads TGTGCCAGCAGCTTAGATTTCACAGGGAATGGCTACACCTTC. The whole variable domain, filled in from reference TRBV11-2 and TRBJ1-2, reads EAGVAQSPRYKIIEKRQSVAFWCNPISGHATLYWYQQILGQGPKLLIQFQNNGVVDDSQLPKDRFSAERLKGVDSTLKIQPAKLEDSAVYLCASSLDFTGNGYTFGSGTRLTVV.